The rows below give T cell receptor beta chains drawn from one sample of a study of CD8 T cells in Susac syndrome. In TCRdb, the immunoSEQ multiplex PCR reads were re-called with MiXCR into one record per CDR3 protein. This table has approximately 220,000 distinct CDR3 sequences, about 90% appearing once. The sequenced sample was CD8+ T cells from PBMCs. The origin of the receptors is a human donor with multiple sclerosis. CDR3s include the opening cysteine and the closing phenylalanine or tryptophan. A D gene is named only where the DNA matches it firmly. The size field is filled for only some rows; it gives once, few, many or a size class.

J	size	D	V	CDR3	DNA
TRBJ1-1	.	TRBD1	TRBV30	CALATGRNTEAFF	TGTGCCCTGGCGACAGGGAGAAACACTGAAGCTTTCTTT
TRBJ2-1	.	TRBD2	TRBV5-6	CASSRGLAGGRNEQFF	TGTGCCAGCAGCCGCGGACTAGCGGGGGGGCGGAATGAGCAGTTCTTC
TRBJ2-1	.	.	TRBV6-2/TRBV6-3	CASKGPQRDEQFF	TGTGCCAGTAAGGGGCCCCAGAGGGACGAGCAGTTCTTC
TRBJ2-1	.	TRBD2	TRBV20-1	CSARDLAGAYNEQFF	TGCAGTGCTAGAGATCTAGCGGGGGCCTACAATGAGCAGTTCTTC
TRBJ2-1	.	TRBD2	TRBV12-3/TRBV12-4	CASSPGGLAGGYIDNEQFF	TGTGCCAGCAGTCCTGGCGGACTAGCGGGAGGCTATATCGACAATGAGCAGTTCTTC
TRBJ2-7	.	TRBD2	TRBV7-9	CASTKSSGRSYEQYF	TGTGCCAGCACCAAATCTAGCGGGAGATCGTACGAGCAGTACTTC
TRBJ2-7	.	.	TRBV7-9	CASSKLGGPEQYF	TGTGCCAGCAGCAAACTAGGAGGCCCCGAGCAGTACTTC
TRBJ2-5	few	.	TRBV5-5	CASSLAGDQETQYF	TGTGCCAGCAGCTTGGCAGGGGACCAAGAGACCCAGTACTTC
TRBJ2-7	.	.	TRBV6-2/TRBV6-3	CASTIGTSYEQYF	TGTGCCAGCACCATCGGGACCTCCTACGAGCAGTACTTC
TRBJ2-1	.	.	TRBV7-3	CASSLVPDEQFF	TGTGCCAGCAGCTTAGTCCCAGATGAGCAGTTCTTC
TRBJ2-7	.	TRBD2	TRBV20-1	CSARVVTGTNPYEQYF	TGCAGTGCTAGAGTCGTCACCGGGACTAACCCCTACGAGCAGTACTTC
TRBJ2-2	.	TRBD1	TRBV24-1	CATSSNRGIDGELFF	TGTGCCACCAGTTCAAACAGGGGAATTGACGGGGAGCTGTTTTTT
TRBJ2-3	.	.	TRBV25-1	CASSENSAHPDGSTDTQYF	TGTGCCAGCAGTGAGAACTCCGCCCACCCGGACGGAAGCACAGATACGCAGTATTTT
TRBJ1-1	.	TRBD1	TRBV6-5	CASSYAYSNRGLNTEAFF	TGTGCCAGCAGTTACGCGTACTCTAACAGGGGTTTGAACACTGAAGCTTTCTTT
TRBJ2-7	.	.	TRBV7-8	CASSLGRPGEQYF	TGTGCCAGCAGCTTAGGGAGGCCGGGCGAGCAGTACTTC
TRBJ2-7	.	.	TRBV3-1	CASSQDSGHYEQYF	TGTGCCAGCAGCCAAGATAGCGGACACTACGAGCAGTACTTC
TRBJ2-7	.	.	TRBV19	CASSTPDSYEQYF	TGTGCCAGTAGTACCCCCGACTCCTACGAGCAGTACTTC
TRBJ1-1	.	.	TRBV30	CAWSVVINTEAFF	TGTGCCTGGAGTGTGGTGATAAACACTGAAGCTTTCTTT
TRBJ2-7	.	.	TRBV7-6	CASSPGTSSEQYF	TGTGCCAGCAGCCCAGGGACTTCCTCCGAGCAGTACTTC
TRBJ2-6	.	TRBD1	TRBV5-4	CASSSARAGQGASGANVLTF	TGTGCCAGCAGTTCCGCCCGAGCGGGACAGGGGGCTTCTGGGGCCAACGTCCTGACTTTC
TRBJ2-3	.	.	TRBV7-9	CASNSYGGDTQYF	TGTGCCAGCAATTCATATGGGGGGGATACGCAGTATTTT
TRBJ1-1	.	.	TRBV2	CASVWYGTEAFF	TGTGCCAGCGTGTGGTATGGCACTGAAGCTTTCTTT
TRBJ1-1	.	.	TRBV10-3	CAISESERELGKNTEAFF	TGTGCCATCAGTGAGTCGGAGAGGGAGTTGGGAAAGAACACTGAAGCTTTCTTT